The source of this T cell receptor beta chain is a study of cytomegalovirus exposure and HLA in healthy donors. Study as a whole: HLA-typed donors were the source of 83 million or so unique TCRs, which an early data release held. The Caucasian-associated ancestry cluster contained 65% to 85% of the roughly 400 genotyped donors. Study-wide points: In a later analysis, compared with equally common non-associated chains, HLA-associated beta chains were more expanded.

On this clone: Its matching antigen is unknown.

V gave up 0 bases and J gave up 1 base, with 15 bases separating them. The germline V gene encodes CDR1 SGHKS and CDR2 YYEKEE (reference sequence). The CDR3 length is 17 residues. A multiplex PCR was run with 60 Vbeta primers and 13 Jbeta primers. Here immunoSEQ multiplex PCR was the method, and the copy in TCRdb shows in-frame clones only, minus some. This sample yields 110,000 or so clones, of which less than 80% are seen a single time; more than 3.5% belongs to the top ten. The genes are TRBV5-5 and TRBJ2-3; the D gene is possibly TRBD2 (5 bases). The specimen sequenced was PBMCs. The clonotype comes from a middle-aged woman in good health and CMV-seropositive. For the CDR3, the DNA is TGTGCCAGCAGCTTGGCCGGCACTAGTGTCCGCACAGATACGCAGTATTTT. Amino acids: CASSLAGTSVRTDTQYF.